This is a list of T cell receptor beta chains from one sample in a study of OX40 agonist ivuxolimab in advanced cancers. Sequencing was performed with immunoSEQ multiplex PCR; in TCRdb, only in-frame clones are kept and a portion is missing. The data contain about 72,000 clones, approximately 86% of them seen just once; the ten biggest clones take up approximately 0.86%. Sequenced here: CD4+ or CD8+ T cells sorted from blood, sampled in a trial of the OX40 agonist ivuxolimab. The receptors derive from an adult with an advanced solid tumor such as melanoma, head and neck, liver or kidney cancer. The CDR3 runs from the conserved cysteine through the conserved F or W. A D gene is named only where the DNA matches it firmly. Size is omitted from some rows. Given values are once, few, many or a class for expanded clones.

V	size	J	D	CDR3	DNA
TRBV6-1	.	TRBJ2-4	TRBD2	CASSRLANIQYF	TGTGCCAGCAGCCGACTAGCCAACATTCAGTACTTC
TRBV4-1	.	TRBJ1-2	.	CASSQVEIGAGYTF	TGCGCCAGCAGCCAAGTAGAGATAGGGGCTGGCTACACCTTC
TRBV2	.	TRBJ2-3	.	CASSIYTGSRTDTQYF	TGTGCCAGCAGCATTTATACAGGGTCTCGCACAGATACGCAGTATTTT
TRBV11-2	.	TRBJ2-6	.	CASSIRRGSGANVLTF	TGTGCCAGCAGCATAAGAAGGGGCTCTGGGGCCAACGTCCTGACTTTC
TRBV7-8	.	TRBJ2-3	TRBD2	CASSQRLAGGLDTQYF	TGTGCCAGCAGTCAGCGGCTAGCGGGAGGGCTAGATACGCAGTATTTT
TRBV6-5	once	TRBJ2-5	TRBD1	CASSPGQGAETQYF	TGTGCCAGCAGTCCGGGACAGGGAGCGGAGACCCAGTACTTC
TRBV11-2	.	TRBJ1-1	.	CASSLSLGQFNTEAFF	TGTGCCAGCAGCTTATCTCTAGGACAGTTCAACACTGAAGCTTTCTTT
TRBV4-1	.	TRBJ2-3	TRBD1	CASSHGDRETDTQYF	TGCGCCAGCAGCCACGGAGACAGGGAAACAGATACGCAGTATTTT
TRBV10-3	once	TRBJ2-5	.	CAIRQDYVNQETQYF	TGTGCCATTCGACAGGACTATGTGAACCAAGAGACCCAGTACTTC
TRBV6-4	.	TRBJ2-3	.	CASSVPAERKGDTQYF	TGTGCCAGCAGTGTACCTGCGGAGCGGAAGGGAGATACGCAGTATTTT
TRBV5-6	.	TRBJ2-1	.	CASSLGLISYNEQFF	TGTGCCAGCAGCTTGGGACTGATTTCCTACAATGAGCAGTTCTTC
TRBV28	once	TRBJ2-5	TRBD2	CASTRIAGGPVTVQETQYF	TGTGCCAGCACCAGGATAGCGGGAGGGCCCGTGACGGTCCAAGAGACCCAGTACTTC
TRBV28	.	TRBJ2-3	TRBD2	CASSLPAGGRTQYF	TGTGCCAGCAGTCTCCCCGCGGGAGGGAGGACGCAGTATTTT
TRBV7-3	.	TRBJ1-2	.	CASSPGQAYGYTF	TGTGCCAGCAGCCCCGGACAAGCCTATGGCTACACCTTC
TRBV5-4	.	TRBJ2-3	.	CASSSGVTDTQYF	TGTGCCAGCAGCTCCGGCGTAACAGATACGCAGTATTTT
TRBV29-1	few	TRBJ2-3	TRBD1	CSVMDRGLTDTQYF	TGCAGCGTCATGGACAGGGGGCTGACAGATACGCAGTATTTT
TRBV19	.	TRBJ2-7	.	CASSTGTNSYEQYF	TGTGCCAGTAGTACTGGGACCAACTCCTACGAGCAGTACTTC
TRBV7-8	.	TRBJ2-2	.	CASSAVNTGELFF	TGTGCCAGCAGTGCAGTTAACACCGGGGAGCTGTTTTTT
TRBV6-6	.	TRBJ1-1	TRBD1	CASSYSGQGVVEAFF	TGTGCCAGCAGTTACTCGGGGCAGGGGGTCGTTGAAGCTTTCTTT
TRBV27	.	TRBJ2-1	.	CASSRVRYNEQFF	TGTGCCAGCAGTAGAGTTAGGTACAATGAGCAGTTCTTC
TRBV18	once	TRBJ2-3	.	CASSPPAVDTQYF	TGTGCCAGCTCACCACCCGCAGTGGATACGCAGTATTTT
TRBV6-5	.	TRBJ2-7	.	CASSYENYEQYF	TGTGCCAGCAGTTATGAGAACTACGAGCAGTACTTC
TRBV13	.	TRBJ1-2	.	CASSSRRGGLYGYTF	TGTGCCAGCAGCTCCCGGCGGGGGGGCCTCTATGGCTACACCTTC
TRBV28	.	TRBJ2-7	.	CASSPGAKSSYEQYF	TGTGCCAGCAGCCCCGGGGCAAAAAGCTCCTACGAGCAGTACTTC
TRBV27	.	TRBJ2-1	.	CASSLGLRSEQFF	TGTGCCAGCAGTTTAGGCCTCAGAAGTGAGCAGTTCTTC
TRBV7-2	.	TRBJ2-5	.	CASSPRGDGETQYF	TGTGCCAGCAGCCCGCGGGGAGATGGGGAGACCCAGTACTTC
TRBV7-2	.	TRBJ1-6	.	CASSLIPGGLLSSPLHF	TGTGCCAGCAGCTTAATCCCGGGGGGCCTCTTAAGTTCACCCCTCCACTTT
TRBV28	.	TRBJ2-5	.	CASSPHMIKETQYF	TGTGCCAGCAGCCCACACATGATTAAAGAGACCCAGTACTTC
TRBV5-1	.	TRBJ2-2	.	CASKPSSGPTGELFF	TGCGCCAGCAAGCCGTCGAGCGGACCCACCGGGGAGCTGTTTTTT
TRBV18	.	TRBJ1-3	.	CASSPPGGSGNTIYF	TGTGCCAGCTCACCACCCGGGGGTTCTGGAAACACCATATATTTT
TRBV4-1	once	TRBJ1-2	.	CASSQGHSANYGYTF	TGCGCCAGCAGCCAGGGACACTCAGCTAACTATGGCTACACCTTC
TRBV6-5	once	TRBJ1-2	.	CASNPAGGPYGYTF	TGTGCCAGCAACCCGGCCGGGGGCCCGTATGGCTACACCTTC
TRBV28	.	TRBJ2-6	TRBD1	CASSAGGLGSGANVLTF	TGTGCCAGCAGCGCAGGGGGCTTGGGTTCTGGGGCCAACGTCCTGACTTTC
TRBV5-1	.	TRBJ1-4	.	CASSLGTQNEKLFF	TGCGCCAGCAGCTTGGGCACCCAGAATGAAAAACTGTTTTTT
TRBV11-2	.	TRBJ2-5	TRBD2	CASGASGGAVHETQYF	TGTGCCAGCGGGGCTAGCGGGGGGGCCGTCCACGAGACCCAGTACTTC
TRBV4-2	few	TRBJ2-7	.	CASSQERQQYEQYF	TGTGCCAGCAGCCAAGAAAGGCAACAGTACGAGCAGTACTTC
TRBV4-2	.	TRBJ2-5	.	CASSQEGGTVHTQYF	TGTGCCAGCAGCCAAGAGGGGGGAACTGTTCATACCCAGTACTTC
TRBV19	.	TRBJ2-5	TRBD1	CASSPSGQGGETQYF	TGTGCCAGTAGCCCCTCGGGACAGGGGGGCGAGACCCAGTACTTC
TRBV28	.	TRBJ2-3	TRBD2	CASSSGLAGLGDTQYF	TGTGCCAGCAGCTCGGGACTAGCGGGGCTCGGAGATACGCAGTATTTT
TRBV6-5	.	TRBJ1-5	.	CASRKPNQPQHF	TGTGCCAGCAGAAAGCCGAATCAGCCCCAGCATTTT
TRBV4-3	.	TRBJ2-7	TRBD2	CASSQEKAGGGSEQYF	TGCGCCAGCAGCCAAGAAAAAGCGGGAGGGGGTTCCGAGCAGTACTTC
TRBV6-1	.	TRBJ2-1	TRBD2	CASSPGLAGENEQFF	TGTGCCAGCAGTCCCGGACTAGCGGGGGAGAATGAGCAGTTCTTC
TRBV5-1	once	TRBJ2-3	.	CASSQGGSGPSTDTQYF	TGCGCCAGCAGCCAGGGGGGCTCCGGCCCAAGCACAGATACGCAGTATTTT
TRBV5-1	once	TRBJ2-3	.	CASSFSADTQYF	TGCGCCAGCAGCTTCTCAGCAGATACGCAGTATTTT
TRBV5-1	.	TRBJ2-2	.	CASSLNPGRELFF	TGCGCCAGCAGCTTGAATCCCGGCCGGGAGCTGTTTTTT
TRBV18	few	TRBJ1-1	.	CASSREGRDTEAFF	TGTGCCAGCTCACGTGAGGGTAGGGACACTGAAGCTTTCTTT
TRBV19	.	TRBJ1-2	.	CASTPTPAVSNYGYTF	TGTGCCAGTACTCCCACTCCGGCAGTATCTAACTATGGCTACACCTTC
TRBV6-1	.	TRBJ2-7	TRBD1	CASRKRGQDSYEQYF	TGTGCCAGCAGAAAAAGGGGACAGGACTCCTACGAGCAGTACTTC
TRBV20-1	.	TRBJ2-1	.	CSAKRSDEQFF	TGCAGTGCTAAGCGATCTGATGAGCAGTTCTTC
TRBV5-4	.	TRBJ2-4	.	CASSLGFGPDAKNIQYF	TGTGCCAGCAGCTTGGGGTTTGGACCGGACGCCAAAAACATTCAGTACTTC
TRBV7-9	.	TRBJ2-7	.	CASSLIGGGSYEQYF	TGTGCCAGCAGCTTAATAGGTGGGGGCTCCTACGAGCAGTACTTC
TRBV10-2	.	TRBJ1-1	.	CASKFSGAGTEAFF	TGCGCCAGCAAGTTTTCAGGGGCAGGGACTGAAGCTTTCTTT
TRBV7-8	.	TRBJ2-2	TRBD2	CASRMAGGGTGELFF	TGTGCCAGCAGGATGGCGGGGGGTGGAACCGGGGAGCTGTTTTTT
TRBV7-3	.	TRBJ2-1	TRBD2	CASSLVRGEYNEQFF	TGTGCCAGCAGCTTAGTGCGGGGGGAGTACAATGAGCAGTTCTTC
TRBV2	.	TRBJ1-6	.	CASSEALGLNSYNSPLHF	TGTGCCAGCAGTGAAGCTTTAGGACTTAACTCCTATAATTCACCCCTCCACTTT